Below are 10 T cell receptor beta chains sequenced from a single sample in a study of blood T cell repertoires in COVID-19. This table comes from immunoSEQ multiplex PCR, and its TCRdb copy is limited to in-frame clones, with some not included. The sample records around 300,000 clones, under 90% being singletons. The sample consisted of peripheral blood. These receptors were collected from a woman aged 45 to 65 who had recovered from COVID-19.

The CDR3 nucleotides read TGTGCCACCAGCAGAGATAGAGGTGGGGGGACCTTCGATACGCAGTATTTT. Protein sequence: CATSRDRGGGTFDTQYF. This rearrangement joins TRBV15 to TRBJ2-3, with a weak D call TRBD2 (6 bases). Trimming removed 0 bases at V and 6 bases at J, with 19 bases between. There are 17 residues in the CDR3. Germline V gene sequence: CDR1 LNHNV, CDR2 YYDKDF (reference sequence).

The genes are TRBV18 and TRBJ1-5, with a possible D match to TRBD1 (5 bases). Trimming stripped 0 bases from V and 5 bases from J, with 14 bases between. The CDR3 covers 16 residues. Germline V gene data show CDR1 as KGHSH and CDR2 as LQKENI. CDR3 protein: CASSPPGGDSYQPQHF. The CDR3 region has the DNA TGTGCCAGCTCACCACCGGGGGGGGATAGTTATCAGCCCCAGCATTTT. The whole variable domain, remainder taken from reference TRBV18 and TRBJ1-5, is NAGVMQNPRHLVRRRGQEARLRCSPMKGHSHVYWYRQLPEEGLKFMVYLQKENIIDESGMPKERFSAEFPKEGPSILRIQQVVRGDSAAYFCASSPPGGDSYQPQHFGDGTRLSIL.

This chain joins TRBV19 and TRBJ2-5, with 8 bases lining up with TRBD1. Germline loops: CDR1 LNHDA, CDR2 SQIVND (reference sequence). The CDR3 runs to 13 residues. V lost 4 bases, J lost 7 bases, and 5 bases stayed unmatched. As DNA, the CDR3 is TGTGCCAGTAGTACGGGGACAGGAAGGACCCAGTACTTC. Amino acids: CASSTGTGRTQYF.

V and J are TRBV7-2 and TRBJ2-7; perhaps TRBD1 as D (5 bases). In germline, CDR1 is SGHTA, CDR2 FQGNSA. The CDR3 is 15 amino acids. V gave up 0 bases and J gave up 5 bases, with 14 bases separating them. CDR3 nucleotide sequence: TGTGCCAGCAGCTTAGCCGCGCAGGCCAGGGACGAGCAGTACTTC. This sequence encodes CASSLAAQARDEQYF.

J is TRBJ2-7 and V is TRBV2; 8 nucleotides match TRBD1. The V segment lost 6 bases and the J segment 0 bases; nucleotides outside the gene matches: 7. The CDR3 runs 15 residues. Germline CDR1 and CDR2: SNHLY and FYNNEI. CDR3 amino acids: CASSPGQGFSYEQYF. In DNA, the CDR3 is TGTGCCAGCAGCCCCGGACAGGGTTTCTCCTACGAGCAGTACTTC. The full variable domain, completed using reference TRBV2 and TRBJ2-7, is EPEVTQTPSHQVTQMGQEVILRCVPISNHLYFYWYRQILGQKVEFLVSFYNNEISEKSEIFDDQFSVERPDGSNFTLKIRSTKLEDSAMYFCASSPGQGFSYEQYFGPGTRLTVT.

V gene TRBV19 combines with J gene TRBJ1-1, with D uncertain. The germline CDR1 and CDR2 sequences are LNHDA and SQIVND (reference sequence). This CDR3 contains 14 residues. Trimming pared 4 bases from V and 1 base from J, leaving 10 bases between. CDR3 in DNA: TGTGCCAGTAGTAGCCGAACCAGGAACACTGAAGCTTTCTTT. Protein product: CASSSRTRNTEAFF.

The chain uses TRBV28 and TRBJ1-1; 11 bases agree with TRBD1. The J segment lost 6 bases and the V segment lost 6 bases, leaving 9 bases of the junction unmatched. Germline CDR1 is MDHEN and CDR2 is SYDVKM. CDR3 size: 15 residues. The CDR3 bases are TGTGCCAGCAGACTAGGACAGGGGGCCACTTCTGAAGCTTTCTTT. This codes for CASRLGQGATSEAFF.

This rearrangement joins TRBV6-2 or TRBV6-3 to TRBJ2-1; D perhaps matches TRBD2 (5 bases). Germline CDR1 reads MNHEY; CDR2 reads SVGEGT. This CDR3 is built from 15 residues. Trimming cost V 2 bases and J 1 base, with 9 bases left between them. In nucleotides, the CDR3 is TGTGCCAGCAGTTACCGGGATGGTTCCTACAATGAGCAGTTCTTC. Amino acid sequence: CASSYRDGSYNEQFF.

This clone was counted a few times. The chain has TRBV6-4 and TRBJ2-5; TRBD1 aligns across 8 bases. V shed 5 bases, J shed 5 bases, and the junction held 10 bases outside the gene matches. The CDR3 length is 15 residues. CDR1 and CDR2 from the germline V gene are MRHNA and SNTAGT. The CDR3 nucleotides read TGTGCCAGCAGTCCCGGGACAGGTGGAGGGGAGACCCAGTACTTC. It is translated as CASSPGTGGGETQYF.

V and J are TRBV7-3 and TRBJ2-7; 8 bases fit TRBD2. With 5 bases clipped from V and 6 bases from J, the junction kept 6 bases outside the gene matches. The CDR3 is 13 residues long. The germline V gene has CDR1 SGHTA and CDR2 FQGTGA. The CDR3 is CASSVKRESEQYF. Here the CDR3 DNA reads TGTGCCAGCAGCGTCAAGCGGGAGTCCGAGCAGTACTTC.